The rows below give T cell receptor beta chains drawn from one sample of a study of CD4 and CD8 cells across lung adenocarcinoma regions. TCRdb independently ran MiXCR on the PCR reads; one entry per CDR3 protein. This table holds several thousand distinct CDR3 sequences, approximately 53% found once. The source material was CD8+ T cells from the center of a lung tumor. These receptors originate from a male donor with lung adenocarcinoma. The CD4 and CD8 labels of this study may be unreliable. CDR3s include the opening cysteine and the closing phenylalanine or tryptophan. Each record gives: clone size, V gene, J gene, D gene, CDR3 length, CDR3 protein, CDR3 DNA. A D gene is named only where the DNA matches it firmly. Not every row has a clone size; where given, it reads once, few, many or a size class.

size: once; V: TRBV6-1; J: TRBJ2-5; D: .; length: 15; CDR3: CASSEGNPAKETQYF; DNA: TGTGCCAGCAGTGAAGGGAACCCAGCCAAAGAGACCCAGTACTTC
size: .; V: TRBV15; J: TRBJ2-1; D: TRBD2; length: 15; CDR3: CATSRSRGLAGEQFF; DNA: TGTGCCACCAGCAGATCTCGGGGACTAGCGGGGGAGCAGTTCTTC
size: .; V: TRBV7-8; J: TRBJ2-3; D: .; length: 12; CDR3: CASSLAEDTQYF; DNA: TGTGCCAGCAGCTTAGCGGAGGATACGCAGTATTTT
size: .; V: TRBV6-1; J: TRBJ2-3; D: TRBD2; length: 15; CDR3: CASSRAGGLLNTQYF; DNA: TGTGCCAGCAGTCGAGCGGGAGGACTCTTGAATACGCAGTATTTT
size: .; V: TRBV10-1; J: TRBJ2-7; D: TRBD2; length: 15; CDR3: CASSESWTSVHEQYF; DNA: TGCGCCAGCAGTGAGTCGTGGACTAGCGTCCACGAGCAGTACTTC
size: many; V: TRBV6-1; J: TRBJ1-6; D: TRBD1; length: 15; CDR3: CASSDRTGDNSPLHF; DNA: TGTGCCAGCAGTGACCGGACAGGGGATAATTCACCCCTCCACTTT
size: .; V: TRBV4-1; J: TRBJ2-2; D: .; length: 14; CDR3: CASSQDRTAGELFF; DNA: TGCGCCAGCAGCCAAGACAGGACGGCCGGGGAGCTGTTTTTT
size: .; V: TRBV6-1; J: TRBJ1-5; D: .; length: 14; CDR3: CASSETRRYQPQHF; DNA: TGTGCCAGCAGTGAGACACGGCGGTACCAGCCCCAGCATTTT
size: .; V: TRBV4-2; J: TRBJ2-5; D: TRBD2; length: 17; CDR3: CASSPGDGGRATETQYF; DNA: TGTGCCAGCAGCCCGGGCGATGGCGGGAGGGCAACAGAGACGCAGTACTTC
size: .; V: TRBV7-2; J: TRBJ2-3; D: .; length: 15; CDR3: CASSLDRTSTDTQYF; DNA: TGTGCCAGCAGCTTAGACAGAACTAGCACAGATACGCAGTATTTT
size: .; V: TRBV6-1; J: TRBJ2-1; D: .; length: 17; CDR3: CASSEIRGYLTYNEQFF; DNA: TGTGCCAGCAGTGAAATCCGCGGCTACCTTACCTACAATGAGCAGTTCTTC
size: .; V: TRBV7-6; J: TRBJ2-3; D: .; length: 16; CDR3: CASSLGPWRSTDTQYF; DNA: TGTGCCAGCAGCTTAGGCCCTTGGAGAAGCACAGATACGCAGTATTTT
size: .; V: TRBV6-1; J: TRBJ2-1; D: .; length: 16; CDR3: CASSPWAGSSYNEQFF; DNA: TGTGCCAGCAGCCCCTGGGCGGGGTCTTCCTACAATGAGCAGTTCTTC
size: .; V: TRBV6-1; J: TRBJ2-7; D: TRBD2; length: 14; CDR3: CASSDAGVLDTQYF; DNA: TGTGCCAGCAGTGACGCGGGAGTACTCGATACGCAGTACTTC
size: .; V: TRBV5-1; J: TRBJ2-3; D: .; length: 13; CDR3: CASGTFSTDTQYF; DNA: TGCGCCAGCGGGACCTTTAGCACAGATACGCAGTATTTT
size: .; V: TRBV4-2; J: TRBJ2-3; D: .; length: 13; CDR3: CASSHVDDDTQYF; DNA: TGTGCCAGCAGCCACGTAGACGATGATACCCAGTACTTT
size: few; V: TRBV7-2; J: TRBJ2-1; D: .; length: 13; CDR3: CASSLQIRNEQFF; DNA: TGTGCCAGCAGCCTTCAGATTCGCAATGAGCAGTTCTTC
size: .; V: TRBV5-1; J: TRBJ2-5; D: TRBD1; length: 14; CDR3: CASRTPGQSETQYF; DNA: TGCGCCAGCAGGACTCCGGGACAGTCAGAGACCCAGTACTTC
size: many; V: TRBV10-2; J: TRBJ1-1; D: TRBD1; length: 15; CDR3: CASSGGRAGGTEAFF; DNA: TGCGCCAGCAGTGGGGGGCGGGCAGGGGGCACTGAAGCTTTCTTT
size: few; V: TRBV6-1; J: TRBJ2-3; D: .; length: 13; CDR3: CASSLRTTDTQYF; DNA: TGTGCCAGCTCTCTGCGGACCACAGATACGCAGTATTTT
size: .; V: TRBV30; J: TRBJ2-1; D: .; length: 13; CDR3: CAWSVQRYNEQFF; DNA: TGTGCCTGGAGTGTACAAAGGTACAATGAGCAGTTCTTC
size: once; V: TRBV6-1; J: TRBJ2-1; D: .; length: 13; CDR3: CASTVFSYNEQFF; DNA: TGTGCCAGCACGGTGTTCTCCTACAATGAGCAGTTCTTC
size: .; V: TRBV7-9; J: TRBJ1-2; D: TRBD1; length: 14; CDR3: CASSSTGTGHGYTF; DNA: TGTGCCAGCAGCTCAACCGGGACAGGACATGGCTACACCTTC
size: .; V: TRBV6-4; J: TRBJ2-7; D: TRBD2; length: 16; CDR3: CASSDSKSGINYEQYF; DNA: TGTGCCAGCAGTGACTCGAAAAGCGGGATTAACTACGAGCAGTACTTC